Shown below are 9 T cell receptor beta chains from a single sample sequenced in a study of shared clonotypes between healthy human individuals. Method: immunoSEQ multiplex PCR; TCRdb's copy keeps in-frame clones and lacks some. The data hold about 800,000 clones, with just over 95% observed a single time. Naive CD8 cells were CD45RO-negative, positively selected for CCR7, excluding terminally differentiated effector memory CD45RA+ cells. The specimen sequenced was naive CD8+ T cells sorted from blood. The receptors here all came from a man aged 25 to 40 in good health.

The V gene is TRBV7-6, the J gene TRBJ2-7, with 8 bases aligning to TRBD1. V dropped 5 bases and J dropped 3; count of bases not matched to a gene: 6. The CDR3 has 14 amino acids. Per the germline V gene, CDR1 is SGHVS and CDR2 is FNYEAQ. CDR3 region: CASSPGTGVYEQYF. For the CDR3, the DNA is TGTGCCAGCAGCCCCGGGACAGGTGTCTACGAGCAGTACTTC.

The rearrangement joins TRBV6-1 to TRBJ1-2, with TRBD1 matching over 7 bases. The germline CDR1 and CDR2 sequences are MNHNS and SASEGT. V trimming: 4 bases; J trimming: 4 bases; junction bases outside the gene matches: 18. This CDR3 has 18 amino acids. As DNA, the CDR3 is TGTGCCAGCAGTGGCCCCGGACAGGCCGGAATACCCAGCTATGGCTACACCTTC. It encodes CASSGPGQAGIPSYGYTF.

The chain uses TRBV27 and TRBJ2-1, with 11 bases aligning to TRBD2. The germline V gene has CDR1 MNHEY and CDR2 SMNVEV (reference sequence). The V segment lost 2 bases and the J segment 8 bases; nucleotides outside the gene matches: 5. The length of the CDR3 is 15 residues. The CDR3 loop is CASSLLAGGRDEQFF. The CDR3, as DNA: TGTGCCAGCAGTTTACTAGCGGGAGGTAGGGATGAGCAGTTCTTC.

Concerning this clone itself: Other DNA sequences from this sample encode an identical CDR3 as well. The genes are TRBV28 and TRBJ2-7; no definite D call. The germline gives CDR1 MDHEN, CDR2 SYDVKM. The CDR3 consists of 13 residues. V was pared by 3 bases and J by 0 bases, with 6 bases between. CDR3 sequence (DNA): TGTGCCAGCAGTTTCGGCAGCTCCTACGAGCAGTACTTC. It translates to CASSFGSSYEQYF. Supplemented by reference TRBV28 and TRBJ2-7, the full variable domain reads DVKVTQSSRYLVKRTGEKVFLECVQDMDHENMFWYRQDPGLGLRLIYFSYDVKMKEKGDIPEGYSVSREKKERFSLILESASTNQTSMYLCASSFGSSYEQYFGPGTRLTVT.

This chain uses TRBV4-3 with TRBJ1-1; D gene ambiguous. Germline CDR1 and CDR2: LGHNA and YSLEER. Trimming left V 3 bases short and J 1 base short, with 6 bases between. The CDR3 is 13 residues long. CDR3 nucleotides: TGCGCCAGCAGCCAGCGACAGAACACTGAAGCTTTCTTT. Protein: CASSQRQNTEAFF.

The chain is built from TRBV11-2 and TRBJ2-3; possible D gene TRBD2, 6 bases. This CDR3 has 16 residues. Trimming removed 2 bases at V and 0 bases at J, with 12 bases between. Germline CDR1 and CDR2: SGHAT and FQNNGV. Here the CDR3 reads CASSLTSGWSTDTQYF. Here the CDR3 DNA reads TGTGCCAGCAGCTTAACGAGCGGGTGGAGCACAGATACGCAGTATTTT. The entire variable domain, with the rest obtained from reference TRBV11-2 and TRBJ2-3, is as follows: EAGVAQSPRYKIIEKRQSVAFWCNPISGHATLYWYQQILGQGPKLLIQFQNNGVVDDSQLPKDRFSAERLKGVDSTLKIQPAKLEDSAVYLCASSLTSGWSTDTQYFGPGTRLTVL.

The gene calls are TRBV9 and TRBJ2-7, with TRBD2 identical over 8 bases. CDR3 length: 15 residues. With V trimmed by 4 bases and J by 2 bases, 8 bases remained unmatched. Germline values: CDR1 SGDLS, CDR2 YYNGEE. The CDR3, as DNA: TGTGCCAGCAGCCGAGAGAGCGGGGGACCCTACGAGCAGTACTTC. Protein sequence: CASSRESGGPYEQYF.

For this clone: This same CDR3 is encoded by further DNA sequences in the sample. The gene calls are TRBV9 and TRBJ2-3; D remains unclear. Germline loops: CDR1 SGDLS, CDR2 YYNGEE. Trimming pared 0 bases from V and 0 bases from J, leaving 8 bases between. The CDR3 contains 15 residues. The CDR3 sequence is CASSVVGSSTDTQYF. The CDR3 DNA follows: TGTGCCAGCAGCGTAGTAGGGTCTAGCACAGATACGCAGTATTTT. The entire variable domain, with the rest obtained from reference TRBV9 and TRBJ2-3, is as follows: DSGVTQTPKHLITATGQRVTLRCSPRSGDLSVYWYQQSLDQGLQFLIQYYNGEERAKGNILERFSAQQFPDLHSELNLSSLELGDSALYFCASSVVGSSTDTQYFGPGTRLTVL.

J is TRBJ2-2 and V is TRBV27; D could derive from TRBD1 or TRBD2 (6 bases each). The V end lost 0 bases, the J end lost 2 bases, and 10 bases lay between the germline ends. Germline values: CDR1 MNHEY, CDR2 SMNVEV (reference sequence). The CDR3 has 16 amino acids. The CDR3 DNA sequence: TGTGCCAGCAGTTTATCGTTGGGGGGCAACACCGGGGAGCTGTTTTTT. This codes for CASSLSLGGNTGELFF.